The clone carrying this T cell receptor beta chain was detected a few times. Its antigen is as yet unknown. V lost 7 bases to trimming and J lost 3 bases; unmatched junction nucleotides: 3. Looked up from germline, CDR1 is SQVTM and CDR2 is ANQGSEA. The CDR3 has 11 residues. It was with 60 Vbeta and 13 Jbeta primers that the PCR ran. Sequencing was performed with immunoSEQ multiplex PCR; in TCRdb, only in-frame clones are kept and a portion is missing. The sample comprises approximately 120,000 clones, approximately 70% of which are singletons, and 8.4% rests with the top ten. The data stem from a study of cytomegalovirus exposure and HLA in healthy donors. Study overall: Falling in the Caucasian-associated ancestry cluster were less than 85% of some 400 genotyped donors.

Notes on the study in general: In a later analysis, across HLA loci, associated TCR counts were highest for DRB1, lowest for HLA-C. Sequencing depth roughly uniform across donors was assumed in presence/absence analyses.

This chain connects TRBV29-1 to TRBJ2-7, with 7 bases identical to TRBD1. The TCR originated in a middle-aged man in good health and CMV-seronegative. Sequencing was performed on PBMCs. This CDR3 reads CSARDSYEQYF. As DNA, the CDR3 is TGCAGCGCCCGGGACAGCTACGAGCAGTACTTC.